The present entry profiles one TCR beta chain with its context. Assay: immunoSEQ multiplex PCR; the TCRdb copy retains only in-frame clones and omits some. The sample consists of fewer than 250,000 clones, roughly 84% of them appearing once. Germline V lookup: CDR1 MDHEN, CDR2 SYDVKM. V was clipped by 7 bases and J by 0 bases, with 15 bases between them. The CDR3 covers 15 residues. This specimen belongs to a study of blood T cell repertoires in COVID-19. Study at large: The cDNA or gDNA used as material had been derived from T cells, B-cell-depleted T cells, or PBMCs.

The V gene is TRBV28, the J gene TRBJ1-2; D gene unclear. The clonotype was recovered from a woman older than 75 with COVID-19, enrolled during active disease. Sequenced: peripheral blood. The CDR3: CASTSAGRSNYGYTF. CDR3 nucleotides: TGTGCCAGCACATCCGCCGGGAGATCTAACTATGGCTACACCTTC.